The 29 T cell receptor beta chains given below trace back to one sample, sequenced in a study of T cells in Graves' hyperthyroidism and ophthalmopathy. Regions amplified from RNA transcripts were the TCR beta CDR3 regions. When the TCR CDR3 underwent first-round RT-PCR, the HTBI primer set was used. TCRdb processed the multiplex PCR reads anew with MiXCR; each CDR3 protein has one entry. Of hundreds of thousands of distinct CDR3 sequences in the sample, over 15% were seen once. Specimen: blood. The receptors were gathered from a woman between 50 and 59 years old with Graves' hyperthyroidism that later progressed to Graves' ophthalmopathy.

This chain joins TRBV6-1 and TRBJ1-1, with D hard to call. CDR3 length: 14 amino acids. The V end was cut by 7 bases, the J end by 0 bases, with 12 bases between. Germline V gene sequence: CDR1 MNHNS, CDR2 SASEGT. CDR3 DNA sequence: TGTGCCAGCACTCCCAGCCTCTTGAACACTGAAGCTTTCTTT. Translated: CASTPSLLNTEAFF.

Only one count was recorded for this clonotype. This chain connects TRBV2 to TRBJ2-3; D is perhaps TRBD1 (5 bases). The ends were cut back, 8 bases at V and 1 base at J, with 16 bases in the middle. This CDR3 is 15 amino acids long. Per germline, CDR1 SNHLY and CDR2 FYNNEI. CDR3 region: CASSTAKGGTDTQYF. The CDR3 DNA reads TGTGCCAGCTCGACAGCCAAAGGAGGCACAGATACGCAGTATTTT.

The chain couples TRBV5-4 to TRBJ1-4; D is ambiguous. Per germline, CDR1 SGHNT and CDR2 YYREEE (reference sequence). V was cut by 7 bases and J by 3 bases, with 10 bases left in between. The CDR3 spans 13 residues. CDR3 amino acids: CASAPAANEKLFF. CDR3 bases: TGTGCCAGCGCCCCGGCAGCTAATGAAAAACTGTTTTTT.

The table lists this clonotype with many counts. The chain links TRBV2 to TRBJ2-7, with 7 bases that match TRBD1. Germline values: CDR1 SNHLY, CDR2 FYNNEI. Trimming removed 8 bases from V and 2 bases from J; junction bases left unmatched: 6. CDR3 size: 13 residues. The CDR3 loop is CASGRDSTYEQYF. CDR3 sequence (DNA): TGTGCCAGCGGCCGGGACAGCACCTACGAGCAGTACTTC.

The V and J genes are TRBV20-1 and TRBJ2-3; 9 bases are a match to TRBD1. V lost 5 bases, J lost 5 bases, and 8 bases stayed unmatched. This CDR3 spans 14 amino acids. The germline V gene encodes CDR1 DFQATT and CDR2 SNEGSKA (reference sequence). CDR3 residues: CSASGTGMVDTQYF. The CDR3 DNA reads TGCAGTGCTTCCGGGACAGGGATGGTAGATACGCAGTATTTT.

This clonotype was seen more than once but under ten times. V usage is TRBV20-1 and J usage is TRBJ2-2, with D tentatively TRBD1 (6 bases). Germline loops: CDR1 DFQATT, CDR2 SNEGSKA (reference sequence). The CDR3 consists of 13 residues. V lost 1 base to trimming and J lost 6 bases, with 9 bases between them. The CDR3 here is CSARVGTSGELFF. The CDR3 DNA follows: TGCAGTGCTAGAGTCGGGACATCCGGGGAGCTGTTTTTT.

In this sample, this clonotype turned up many times. The chain recombines TRBV20-1 with TRBJ2-7, with D perhaps TRBD2 (5 bases). Germline V CDR1 and CDR2: DFQATT, SNEGSKA (reference sequence). CDR3 length: 14 amino acids. V lost 5 bases and J lost 2, with 16 bases in between. In nucleotides, the CDR3 is TGCAGTGCTGCTCGGACGGGGAGCCCCTACGAGCAGTACTTC. Amino acids: CSAARTGSPYEQYF.

This clonotype was detected only a few times. The rearrangement links TRBV5-1 to TRBJ1-2, with D possibly matching TRBD1 (5 bases). Per germline, CDR1 SGHRS and CDR2 YFSETQ. The CDR3 has 13 residues. Trimming cost V 0 bases and J 8 bases, with 11 bases left between them. DNA of the CDR3: TGCGCCAGCAGCTTGGAGGGGCTTCAGGGCTACACCTTC. Amino acid sequence: CASSLEGLQGYTF.

The chain recombines TRBV5-1 with TRBJ1-1, with TRBD1 as a possible D gene (6 bases). V gave up 7 bases and J gave up 1 base, with 11 bases separating them. The CDR3 is 13 residues long. The germline V gene encodes CDR1 SGHRS and CDR2 YFSETQ. CDR3 bases: TGCGCCAGCTGTTGGACAGAGAACACTGAAGCTTTCTTT. Translation gives CASCWTENTEAFF.

There are a few counts of this clonotype. Sequence at one end of the junction differs from germline and may be a read error. V usage is TRBV20-1 and J usage is TRBJ2-5, with a possible D match to TRBD1 (5 bases). The CDR3 is 12 amino acids. Germline V gene sequence: CDR1 DFQATT, CDR2 SNEGSKA (reference sequence). The CDR3 region is CSAAQGTGARHF. The CDR3 DNA sequence: TGCAGTGCTGCGCAGGGCACTGGGGCCAGGCACTTC.

This chain joins TRBV20-1 and TRBJ2-2, with D perhaps TRBD2 (6 bases). Germline V gene lookup returns CDR1 DFQATT and CDR2 SNEGSKA (reference sequence). This CDR3 contains 15 residues. V dropped 1 base and J dropped 4 bases, with 13 bases sitting between them. CDR3 amino acids: CSARVGTLPTGELFF. CDR3 in DNA: TGCAGTGCTAGAGTCGGGACTTTACCCACCGGGGAGCTGTTTTTT.

CDR3 DNA: TGTGCCAGCAGTGAAGGAGTGGGGTACGGCACTGAAGCTTTCTTT. Amino acids: CASSEGVGYGTEAFF. The chain has TRBV2 and TRBJ1-1, with no clear D. V lost 1 base to trimming and J lost 4 bases, with 13 bases between them. Germline V lookup: CDR1 SNHLY, CDR2 FYNNEI. The CDR3 spans 15 residues. Looking up the rest from reference TRBV2 and TRBJ1-1 gives the full variable domain: EPEVTQTPSHQVTQMGQEVILRCVPISNHLYFYWYRQILGQKVEFLVSFYNNEISEKSEIFDDQFSVERPDGSNFTLKIRSTKLEDSAMYFCASSEGVGYGTEAFFGQGTRLTVV.

This clonotype turned up a few times. The gene calls are TRBV6-1 and TRBJ2-7, with TRBD1 matching over 7 bases. Germline V CDR1 and CDR2: MNHNS, SASEGT. The trim removed 1 base at V and 6 bases at J, leaving 6 bases unmatched. The CDR3 consists of 14 residues. CDR3 coding DNA: TGTGCCAGCAGTGAAGACAGGGGAAGGATCGAGCAGTACTTC. It is translated as CASSEDRGRIEQYF.

The chain recombines TRBV20-1 with TRBJ1-2; no clear D gene. The CDR3 sequence is 15 residues long. V was trimmed by 0 bases and J by 4 bases, leaving 15 bases between them. CDR1 is DFQATT, CDR2 SNEGSKA, per germline (reference sequence). The CDR3 DNA sequence: TGCAGTGCTAGAGATCGTTTAACGAGGACCTATGGCTACACCTTC. Translating gives CSARDRLTRTYGYTF.

This chain joins TRBV6-2 or TRBV6-3 and TRBJ1-1; D not resolved. The CDR3 covers 14 residues. In germline, CDR1 is MNHEY, CDR2 SVGEGT. The V end lost 3 bases, the J end lost 7 bases, and 15 bases lay between the germline ends. The CDR3 coding sequence is TGTGCCAGCAGTTATCGGCGGAAGAGTTTTGAAGCTTTCTTT. This codes for CASSYRRKSFEAFF.

Ten or more counts support this clonotype. V and J are TRBV6-2 or TRBV6-3 and TRBJ1-2; D is ambiguous. The V gene lost 4 bases and the J gene lost 8 bases, with 14 bases spanning the gap. This CDR3 comprises 13 residues. Per germline, CDR1 MNHEY and CDR2 SVGEGT. The CDR3 spells CASSSTERWGYTF. The CDR3 DNA reads as TGTGCCAGCAGTTCAACTGAGCGATGGGGCTACACCTTC.

The chain is built from TRBV9 and TRBJ1-5; D is unresolved. Per the germline V gene, CDR1 is SGDLS and CDR2 is YYNGEE. V was cut by 0 bases and J by 7 bases, with 8 bases left in between. The CDR3 extends over 13 amino acids. Written as DNA, the CDR3 is TGTGCCAGCAGCGTAGAAACGGGGCAGCCCCAGCATTTT. It is translated as CASSVETGQPQHF.

A few counts support this clonotype. The CDR3 bases are TGTGCCAGCAGCGACAGGGACTATGGCTACACCTTC. Protein: CASSDRDYGYTF. This rearrangement joins TRBV3-1 to TRBJ1-2, with TRBD1 matching over 7 bases. J lost 3 bases, V lost 5 bases, and 0 bases had no gene match. CDR1 LGHDT and CDR2 YNNKEL come from the germline V gene (reference sequence). This CDR3 has 12 residues. Complete variable domain (other parts from reference TRBV3-1 and TRBJ1-2): DTAVSQTPKYLVTQMGNDKSIKCEQNLGHDTMYWYKQDSKKFLKIMFSYNNKELIINETVPNRFSPKSPDKAHLNLHINSLELGDSAVYFCASSDRDYGYTFGSGTRLTVV.

This clonotype showed up many times. The rearrangement links TRBV3-1 to TRBJ2-3; D might be TRBD2 (6 bases). This CDR3 is built from 17 residues. CDR1 and CDR2 from the germline V gene are LGHDT and YNNKEL (reference sequence). Trimming removed 1 base from V and 0 bases from J, with 14 bases in between. Here the CDR3 reads CASSQGRTTSSTDTQYF. The CDR3 bases are TGTGCCAGCAGCCAAGGTCGGACTACTTCTAGCACAGATACGCAGTATTTT.

The sample holds many counts of this clonotype. The chain is built from TRBV7-9 and TRBJ2-1; D may be TRBD1 (6 bases). V shed 0 bases and J shed 2 bases, with 8 bases lying between them. CDR1 SEHNR and CDR2 FQNEAQ come from the germline V gene (reference sequence). CDR3 length: 15 residues. CDR3 sequence reads: CASSLAGAPYNEQFF. Here the CDR3 DNA reads TGTGCCAGCAGCTTAGCGGGGGCCCCCTACAATGAGCAGTTCTTC.

Comment on this clonotype: A read error may be the cause here, since a much bigger clone is one base away. The chain uses TRBV29-1 and TRBJ2-3; perhaps D is TRBD1 or TRBD2 (5 bases each). The CDR3 spans 14 residues. V was pared by 3 bases and J by 4 bases, with 14 bases between. Per germline, CDR1 SQVTM and CDR2 ANQGSEA. The CDR3 nucleotides are TGCAGCGTTGAGTGGCCACGGGGCTCAGATACGCAGTATTTT. Its protein product is CSVEWPRGSDTQYF.

The genes are TRBV11-2 and TRBJ2-3; 7 positions agree with TRBD2. The CDR3 length is 15 residues. Trimming at V came to 0 bases and at J to 6 bases, leaving 6 bases not matched to a gene. CDR1 is SGHAT, CDR2 FQNNGV, per germline. The CDR3 here is CASSLDRGLIDTQYF. CDR3 nucleotides: TGTGCCAGCAGCTTAGATAGGGGACTAATTGATACGCAGTATTTT.

V usage is TRBV6-4 and J usage is TRBJ1-4; D remains unclear. CDR1 is MRHNA and CDR2 is SNTAGT in the germline V gene. The length of the CDR3 is 15 residues. The V gene lost 5 bases and the J gene lost 0 bases, with 10 bases spanning the gap. The CDR3 nucleotides are TGTGCCAGCAGTTACTTGGGGTCAACTAATGAAAAACTGTTTTTT. It translates to CASSYLGSTNEKLFF.

The chain has TRBV19 and TRBJ2-7; 8 nucleotides line up with TRBD1. This CDR3 is 17 amino acids long. Germline assignment: CDR1 LNHDA and CDR2 SQIVND (reference sequence). J was trimmed by 0 bases and V by 5 bases; bases with no gene match: 12. CDR3 region: CASSPKIGQGHSYEQYF. The CDR3 region has the DNA TGTGCCAGTAGTCCCAAAATTGGACAGGGCCACTCCTACGAGCAGTACTTC.

This clonotype was found a few times. V and J are TRBV27 and TRBJ1-1; D call uncertain. This CDR3 is 14 amino acids long. CDR1 is MNHEY, CDR2 SMNVEV, per germline (reference sequence). V was pared by 6 bases and J by 4 bases, with 15 bases between. In DNA form, the CDR3 reads TGTGCCAGCAGCCTTAACACCCTCGTCACTGAAGCTTTCTTT. It yields the protein CASSLNTLVTEAFF.

The rearrangement joins TRBV27 to TRBJ1-1, with 10 bases fitting TRBD1. There are 18 residues in the CDR3. CDR1 and CDR2 (germline): MNHEY, SMNVEV (reference sequence). The J segment lost 4 bases and the V segment lost 0 bases, leaving 11 bases of the junction unmatched. This CDR3 is CASSLSPDRGALGTEAFF. For the CDR3, the DNA is TGTGCCAGCAGTTTATCTCCGGACAGGGGGGCTCTCGGCACTGAAGCTTTCTTT.

This clonotype occurred a few times. The chain employs TRBV5-5 and TRBJ2-3; 7 bases are shared with TRBD2. The junction had 11 bases not matched to a gene; V was cut back by 3 bases and J by 1 base. The CDR3 contains 17 residues. CDR1 and CDR2 from the germline V gene are SGHKS and YYEKEE (reference sequence). The CDR3 spells CASSSGRDGVRTDTQYF. DNA for the CDR3: TGTGCCAGCAGCTCGGGGAGGGATGGAGTGCGCACAGATACGCAGTATTTT.

V and J are TRBV12-3 or TRBV12-4 and TRBJ2-1; TRBD1 matches at 9 bases. V lost 6 bases to trimming and J lost 8 bases; unmatched junction nucleotides: 5. The CDR3 has 13 amino acids. The CDR3 DNA reads as TGTGCCAGCAGAGGGGACAGGGTGGATGAGCAGTTCTTC. Amino acids: CASRGDRVDEQFF.

This clonotype was picked up one time. The CDR3 loop reads CASTGGGELFF. For the CDR3, the DNA is TGTGCCAGCACTGGCGGCGGGGAGCTGTTTTTT. The chain has TRBV5-4 and TRBJ2-2; no firm D call. In germline, CDR1 is SGHNT, CDR2 YYREEE (reference sequence). V was clipped by 6 bases and J by 7 bases, with 7 bases between them. The length of the CDR3 is 11 residues. Full variable domain (outside the CDR3, taken from reference TRBV5-4 and TRBJ2-2): ETGVTQSPTHLIKTRGQQVTLRCSSQSGHNTVSWYQQALGQGPQFIFQYYREEENGRGNFPPRFSGLQFPNYSSELNVNALELDDSALYLCASTGGGELFFGEGSRLTVL.